This T cell receptor (beta chain) was retrieved from a study of blood T cell repertoires in COVID-19. Study-wide background: COVID-19 samples, acute and convalescent, were from the United States, Italy and Spain. T cells, B-cell-depleted T cells, or PBMCs provided the cDNA or gDNA that served as material.

CDR1 is SGHVS and CDR2 is FNYEAQ in the germline V gene. CDR3 length: 13 residues. The trim removed 4 bases at V and 7 bases at J, leaving 6 bases unmatched. Per the study methods: Quantification of nucleated cells was approximated via reference gene primer amplification. This table comes from immunoSEQ multiplex PCR, and its TCRdb copy is limited to in-frame clones, with some not included. Clonal size and the V and J genes are those of that table, whereas D and trimming came from the DNA. The sample includes some 180,000 clones, 75% to 85% seen only once; the top ten take almost 6%. Seattle's cohort entered during active infection and was followed longitudinally.

Sequencing was carried out using peripheral blood. The TCR sequence derives from a woman in her thirties or forties with COVID-19, enrolled during active disease. V and J are TRBV7-6 and TRBJ1-2; TRBD1 aligns across 7 bases. The CDR3 sequence is CASSYTGEAGYTF. CDR3 DNA sequence: TGTGCCAGCAGCTATACAGGGGAGGCTGGCTACACCTTC.